Listed here are 21 T cell receptor beta chains from one sample, sequenced in a study of molecular identifiers for immune sequencing clone quantification. TCRdb called the PCR reads again in MiXCR, with one record for every CDR3 protein. The sample includes about 640,000 distinct CDR3 sequences, roughly 21% of them seen just once. Sequencing input: naive CD8+ T cells from blood, with Jurkat cell RNA spiked in. Sample subset: FACS-sorted CD8+CD4-CCR7+CD45RA+ naive T cells. Receptor source: a human donor in good health. Some libraries in this study had Jurkat cell RNA spiked in.

There are a few counts of this clonotype. V usage is TRBV30 and J usage is TRBJ2-1; 8 nucleotides line up with TRBD2. V dropped 1 base and J dropped 5; count of bases not matched to a gene: 4. Germline CDR1 reads GTSNPN; CDR2 reads SVGIG (reference sequence). The CDR3 extends over 14 amino acids. CDR3 protein: CAWSAGTSDNEQFF. CDR3 nucleotides: TGTGCCTGGAGTGCGGGGACTAGTGACAATGAGCAGTTCTTC.

Concerning this clonotype: Germline is not matched at one junction end, which may reflect a read error. In DNA, the CDR3 is TGTGCCACCAGCGAGGACAGGAACTATGGCTGCACCTTC. It encodes CATSEDRNYGCTF. The chain couples TRBV24-1 to TRBJ1-2; the match to TRBD1 covers 7 bases. The CDR3 runs 13 residues. Germline CDR1 reads KGHDR; CDR2 reads SFDVKD.

This clonotype was detected many times. The V call is TRBV28, the J call TRBJ2-7; D unclear. The CDR3 has 14 amino acids. Trimming pared 2 bases from V and 3 bases from J, leaving 11 bases between. The germline V gene has CDR1 MDHEN and CDR2 SYDVKM. The CDR3 DNA reads as TGTGCCAGCAGTTTAACTGTCAGCCTCTACGAGCAGTACTTC. This encodes CASSLTVSLYEQYF.

In regard to this clonotype: A much larger clone differs by one base, so this may be a read error. This sequence joins TRBV7-9 and TRBJ1-1; D possibly corresponds to TRBD1 (6 bases). V lost 1 base, J lost 3 bases, and 12 bases lay in between. The germline CDR1 and CDR2 sequences are SEHNR and FQNEAQ (reference sequence). This CDR3 spans 15 amino acids. The CDR3 spells CASSLGVRTDTEAFF. The CDR3 coding sequence is TGTGCCAGCAGCTTAGGGGTCAGGACAGACACTGAAGCTTTCTTT.

Regarding this clonotype: The germline gene is not matched at one end of the junction; a read error may be the cause. This chain connects TRBV6-1 to TRBJ2-1; 8 nucleotides agree with TRBD2. The CDR3 runs 17 residues. CDR1 and CDR2 (germline): MNHNS, SASEGT. CDR3 DNA sequence: TGTGCCAGCGGTGATTTGGTAACTAGCGGCCTTCGGAATGAGCAGTTCTTC. Translated, it gives CASGDLVTSGLRNEQFF.

This clonotype occurred many times. The chain combines TRBV7-9 with TRBJ2-7; 7 nucleotides match TRBD1. Germline V lookup: CDR1 SEHNR, CDR2 FQNEAQ (reference sequence). The CDR3 totals 15 residues. The trim removed 6 bases at V and 3 bases at J, leaving 11 bases unmatched. The CDR3 DNA is TGTGCCAGCAGTCCACCGGGACAGAGCATCTACGAGCAGTACTTC. It is translated as CASSPPGQSIYEQYF.

This rearrangement joins TRBV11-2 to TRBJ1-4, with D possibly matching TRBD1 (5 bases). The germline gives CDR1 SGHAT, CDR2 FQNNGV. Trimming stripped 2 bases from V and 5 bases from J, with 24 bases between. The CDR3 is 19 residues long. CDR3 in DNA: TGTGCCAGCAGCTTATTTGGGGCAGCAACGTATGGCGAAAATGAAAAACTGTTTTTT. This sequence encodes CASSLFGAATYGENEKLFF.

This clonotype showed up just a few times. For the CDR3, the DNA is TGTGCCAGCAGCTTTAGTCGGCGGCAGACAGAGACCCAGTACTTC. It encodes CASSFSRRQTETQYF. V is TRBV5-6 and J is TRBJ2-5; no clear D gene. Trimming removed 2 bases at V and 4 bases at J, with 15 bases between. Germline V gene data show CDR1 as SGHDT and CDR2 as YYEEEE. There are 15 residues in the CDR3.

In its sample, this clonotype was seen a few times. The chain employs TRBV7-9 and TRBJ2-1; 8 bases map to TRBD1. Per germline, CDR1 SEHNR and CDR2 FQNEAQ (reference sequence). This CDR3 comprises 15 residues. The trim removed 0 bases at V and 7 bases at J, leaving 5 bases unmatched. Written as DNA, the CDR3 is TGTGCCAGCAGCTTAGCCCAGGGGGCCGGGAATGAGCAGTTCTTC. The encoded protein is CASSLAQGAGNEQFF.

The chain uses TRBV4-1 and TRBJ1-1, with D hard to call. V lost 6 bases and J lost 6, with 17 bases in between. Germline V gene lookup returns CDR1 MGHRA and CDR2 YSYEKL. CDR3 length: 14 residues. The chain's CDR3 is CASRPNEGFPEAFF. The CDR3, as DNA: TGCGCCAGCAGGCCTAATGAGGGATTCCCTGAAGCTTTCTTT.

As regards this clonotype: This sequence may be a read error, since a much larger clone differs from it by one base. Since no conserved phenylalanine or tryptophan closes the CDR3, a read error is the likely cause. The genes are TRBV6-5 and TRBJ2-7; TRBD2 might be the D (5 bases). The V end was cut by 6 bases, the J end by 4 bases, with 13 bases between. Per germline, CDR1 MNHEY and CDR2 SVGAGI. The CDR3 runs to 13 residues. DNA for the CDR3: TGTGCCAGCAGCCCCGATGGAGGTTACGAGCAGTACTCC. Encoded protein: CASSPDGGYEQYS.

This clonotype was counted ten times or more. The CDR3 protein is CASSLWGTGAGTEAFF. The DNA of the CDR3 is TGTGCCAGCAGTTTATGGGGGACAGGGGCTGGGACTGAAGCTTTCTTT. V and J are TRBV28 and TRBJ1-1; 10 nucleotides match TRBD1. The ends lost 0 bases at V and 5 bases at J; junction bases unmatched: 6. There are 16 residues in the CDR3. Per germline, CDR1 MDHEN and CDR2 SYDVKM.

This clonotype was recorded at least ten times. The genes are TRBV30 and TRBJ1-1; D may be TRBD1 (5 bases). V was cut by 0 bases and J by 7 bases, with 21 bases left in between. The length of the CDR3 is 16 residues. The V gene's germline CDR1 is GTSNPN and CDR2 SVGIG (reference sequence). The CDR3 spells CAWSVRGARTPVEAFF. CDR3 sequence (DNA): TGTGCCTGGAGTGTACGAGGGGCCAGAACACCCGTTGAAGCTTTCTTT.

Concerning this clonotype: A single base separates this from a much larger clone, so it may be a read error. The chain is built from TRBV4-3 and TRBJ2-7; a weak D match, TRBD2 (6 bases). V lost 0 bases and J 3 bases, leaving 15 bases between the germline ends. The CDR3 covers 16 residues. CDR1 and CDR2 (germline): LGHNA, YSLEER. The CDR3 bases are TGCGCCAGCAGCCAAGATGCGAGTAGCGGAAGCTACGAGCAGTACTTC. This gives the protein CASSQDASSGSYEQYF.

Many counts were recorded for this clonotype. This chain links TRBV4-3 with TRBJ2-2, with 10 nucleotides matching TRBD2. Germline loops: CDR1 LGHNA, CDR2 YSLEER. J lost 6 bases, V lost 2 bases, and 6 bases had no gene match. There are 16 residues in the CDR3. The CDR3, as DNA: TGCGCCAGCAGCCAATCGCTAGCGGGGGAGGCCGGGGAGCTGTTTTTT. Protein product: CASSQSLAGEAGELFF.

This clonotype was detected many times. The rearrangement joins TRBV7-9 to TRBJ2-7; 10 bases fit TRBD1. Germline assignment: CDR1 SEHNR and CDR2 FQNEAQ (reference sequence). The CDR3 is made up of 12 amino acids. J was trimmed by 5 bases and V by 8 bases; bases with no gene match: 3. CDR3 loop: CASGGTGDEQYF. For the CDR3, the DNA is TGTGCCAGCGGGGGGACAGGGGACGAGCAGTACTTC. The variable domain in full, with the rest retrieved from reference TRBV7-9 and TRBJ2-7, is DTGVSQNPRHKITKRGQNVTFRCDPISEHNRLYWYRQTLGQGPEFLTYFQNEAQLEKSRLLSDRFSAERPKGSFSTLEIQRTEQGDSAMYLCASGGTGDEQYFGPGTRLTVT.

To note about this clonotype: A much bigger clone sits one base away, suggesting this may be a read error. The rearrangement links TRBV4-1 to TRBJ2-1, with a possible D match to TRBD1 (5 bases). CDR3 length: 14 residues. Germline CDR1 and CDR2: MGHRA and YSYEKL. The chain's CDR3 is CASSQEERGNGQFF. The CDR3 DNA sequence: TGCGCCAGCAGCCAAGAAGAAAGGGGCAATGGGCAGTTCTTC.

As regards this clonotype: This may stem from a read error, because a much larger clone lies one nucleotide away. The genes are TRBV18 and TRBJ2-1; D is uncertain. Germline CDR1 reads KGHSH; CDR2 reads LQKENI. The CDR3 covers 17 residues. The CDR3 nucleotides read TGTGCCGGCTCACCAAGAGTCGCGAGGTACTCCTACAATGAGCAGTTCTTC. Residues: CAGSPRVARYSYNEQFF.

This clonotype was seen ten or more times. The chain recombines TRBV7-2 with TRBJ2-4, with D possibly TRBD1 on 5 matching bases. Germline V gene lookup returns CDR1 SGHTA and CDR2 FQGNSA. CDR3 length equals 15 residues. Trimming took off 4 bases at V and 3 bases at J, with 13 bases between the two ends. This chain's CDR3 is CASSSETVVKNIQYF. The CDR3 DNA reads TGTGCCAGCAGCTCTGAGACAGTGGTCAAAAACATTCAGTACTTC.

Regarding this clonotype: A much larger clone sits a single nucleotide away, making a read error possible. This chain links TRBV12-3 or TRBV12-4 with TRBJ1-4, with D unclear. The CDR3 runs to 12 residues. The CDR3, as DNA: TGTGCCGGCAGTCCAGGAACTGAAAAACTGTTTTTT. It yields the protein CAGSPGTEKLFF.

As for this clonotype: Since a much larger clone is just one base distant, this may be a read error. The V gene is TRBV19, the J gene TRBJ2-5, with D perhaps matching TRBD2 (6 bases). Germline CDR1 reads LNHDA; CDR2 reads SQIVND (reference sequence). The CDR3 is made up of 14 amino acids. The CDR3, as DNA: TGTGCCAGTAGTATCCCGGGACTTCAAGGGACCCAGTACTTC. Its translation is CASSIPGLQGTQYF.